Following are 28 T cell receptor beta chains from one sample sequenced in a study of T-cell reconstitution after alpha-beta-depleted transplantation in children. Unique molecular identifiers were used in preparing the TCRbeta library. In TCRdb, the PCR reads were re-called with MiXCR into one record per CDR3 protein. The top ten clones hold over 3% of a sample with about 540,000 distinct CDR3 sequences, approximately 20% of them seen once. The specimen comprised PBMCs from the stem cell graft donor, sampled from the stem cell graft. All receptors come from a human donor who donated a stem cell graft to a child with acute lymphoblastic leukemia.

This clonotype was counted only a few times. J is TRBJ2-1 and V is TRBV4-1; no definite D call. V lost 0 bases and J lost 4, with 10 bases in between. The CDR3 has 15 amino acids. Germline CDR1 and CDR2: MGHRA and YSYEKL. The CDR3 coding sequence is TGCGCCAGCAGCCAAGACCTAAACCCATACAATGAGCAGTTCTTC. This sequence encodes CASSQDLNPYNEQFF.

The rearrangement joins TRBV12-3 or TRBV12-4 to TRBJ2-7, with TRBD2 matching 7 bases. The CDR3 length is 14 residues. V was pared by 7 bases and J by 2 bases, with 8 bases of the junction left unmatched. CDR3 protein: CASKIAGTAYEQYF. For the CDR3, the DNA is TGTGCCAGCAAAATAGCGGGCACCGCCTACGAGCAGTACTTC.

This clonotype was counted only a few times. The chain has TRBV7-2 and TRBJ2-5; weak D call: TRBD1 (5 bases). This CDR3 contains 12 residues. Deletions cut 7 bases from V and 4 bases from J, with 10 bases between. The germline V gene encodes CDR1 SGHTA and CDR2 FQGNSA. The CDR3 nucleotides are TGTGCCAGCACTATAGGGGTAGAGACCCAGTACTTC. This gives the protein CASTIGVETQYF.

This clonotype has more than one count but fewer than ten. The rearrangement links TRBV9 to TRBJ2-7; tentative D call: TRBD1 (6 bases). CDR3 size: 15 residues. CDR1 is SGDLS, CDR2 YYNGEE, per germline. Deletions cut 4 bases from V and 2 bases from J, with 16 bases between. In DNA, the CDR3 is TGTGCCAGCAGCCCAGAGGGGGATCCCCCCTACGAGCAGTACTTC. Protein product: CASSPEGDPPYEQYF.

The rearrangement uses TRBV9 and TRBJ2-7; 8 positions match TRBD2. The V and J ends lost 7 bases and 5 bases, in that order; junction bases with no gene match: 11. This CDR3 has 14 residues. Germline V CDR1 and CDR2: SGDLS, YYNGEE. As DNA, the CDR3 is TGTGCCAGCTCCCCCCGGGAGGGCCCTCACGAGCAGTACTTC. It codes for CASSPREGPHEQYF. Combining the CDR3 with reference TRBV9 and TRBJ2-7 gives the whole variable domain DSGVTQTPKHLITATGQRVTLRCSPRSGDLSVYWYQQSLDQGLQFLIQYYNGEERAKGNILERFSAQQFPDLHSELNLSSLELGDSALYFCASSPREGPHEQYFGPGTRLTVT.

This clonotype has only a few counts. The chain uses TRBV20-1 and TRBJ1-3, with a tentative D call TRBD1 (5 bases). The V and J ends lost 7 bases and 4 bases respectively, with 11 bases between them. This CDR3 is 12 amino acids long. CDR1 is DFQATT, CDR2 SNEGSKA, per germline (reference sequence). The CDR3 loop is CSGRGSGNTIYF. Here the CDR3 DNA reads TGCAGTGGACGGGGGTCGGGAAACACCATATATTTT.

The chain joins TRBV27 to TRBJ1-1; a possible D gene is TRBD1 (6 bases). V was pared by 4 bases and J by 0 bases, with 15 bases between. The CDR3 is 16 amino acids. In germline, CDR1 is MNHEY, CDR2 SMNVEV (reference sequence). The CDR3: CASSWGPMDMNTEAFF. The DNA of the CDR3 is TGTGCCAGCAGTTGGGGGCCAATGGACATGAACACTGAAGCTTTCTTT.

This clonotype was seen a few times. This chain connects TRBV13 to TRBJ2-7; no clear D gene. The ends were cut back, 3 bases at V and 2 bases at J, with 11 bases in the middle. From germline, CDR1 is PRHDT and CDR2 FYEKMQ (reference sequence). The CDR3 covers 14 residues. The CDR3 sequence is CASSFPGMAYEQYF. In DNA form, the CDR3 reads TGTGCCAGCAGCTTCCCGGGTATGGCCTACGAGCAGTACTTC.

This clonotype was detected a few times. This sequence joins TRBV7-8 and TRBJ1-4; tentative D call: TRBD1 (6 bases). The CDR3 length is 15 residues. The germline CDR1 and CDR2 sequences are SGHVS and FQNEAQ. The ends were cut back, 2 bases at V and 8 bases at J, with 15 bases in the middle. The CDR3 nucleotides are TGTGCCAGCAGCTTAAGGAGGGCAGGGGTGGAAAAACTGTTTTTT. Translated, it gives CASSLRRAGVEKLFF.

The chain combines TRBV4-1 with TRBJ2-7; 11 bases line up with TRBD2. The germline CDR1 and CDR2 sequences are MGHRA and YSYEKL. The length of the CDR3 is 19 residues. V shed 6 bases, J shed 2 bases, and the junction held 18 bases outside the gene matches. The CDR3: CASSVPLKTSGTPPYEQYF. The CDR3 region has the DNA TGCGCCAGCAGTGTGCCCTTAAAGACTAGCGGGACCCCACCCTACGAGCAGTACTTC.

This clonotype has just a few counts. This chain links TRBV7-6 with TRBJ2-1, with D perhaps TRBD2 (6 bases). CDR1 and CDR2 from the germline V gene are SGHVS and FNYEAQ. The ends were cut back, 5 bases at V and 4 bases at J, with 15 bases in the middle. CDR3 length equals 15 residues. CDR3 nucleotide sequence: TGTGCCAGCAGCCCGGTCGGGGGAAAGTACAATGAGCAGTTCTTC. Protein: CASSPVGGKYNEQFF.

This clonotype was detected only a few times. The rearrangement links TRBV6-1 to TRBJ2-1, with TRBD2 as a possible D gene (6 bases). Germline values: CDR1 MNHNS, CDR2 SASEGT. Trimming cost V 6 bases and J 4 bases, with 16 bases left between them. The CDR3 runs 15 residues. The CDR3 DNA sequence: TGTGCCAGCAGACGGATAGTCGCGGGATACAATGAGCAGTTCTTC. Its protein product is CASRRIVAGYNEQFF.

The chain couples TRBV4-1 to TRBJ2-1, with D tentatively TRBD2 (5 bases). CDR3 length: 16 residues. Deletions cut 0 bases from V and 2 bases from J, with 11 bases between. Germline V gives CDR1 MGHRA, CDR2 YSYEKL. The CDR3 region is CASSQDSAETYNEQFF. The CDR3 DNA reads TGCGCCAGCAGCCAAGATTCAGCGGAGACCTACAATGAGCAGTTCTTC.

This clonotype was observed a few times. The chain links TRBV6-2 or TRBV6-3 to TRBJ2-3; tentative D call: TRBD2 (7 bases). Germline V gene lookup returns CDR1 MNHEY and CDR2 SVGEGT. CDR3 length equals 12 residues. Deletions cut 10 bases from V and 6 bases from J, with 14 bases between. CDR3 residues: CATSGRGDTQYF. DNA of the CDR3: TGTGCCACCTCGGGGAGGGGGGATACGCAGTATTTT.

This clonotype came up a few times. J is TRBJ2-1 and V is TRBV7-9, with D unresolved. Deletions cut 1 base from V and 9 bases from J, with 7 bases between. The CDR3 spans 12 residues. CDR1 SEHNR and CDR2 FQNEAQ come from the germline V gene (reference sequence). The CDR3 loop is CASSLEGIEQFF. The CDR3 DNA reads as TGTGCCAGCAGCTTAGAAGGGATTGAGCAGTTCTTC.

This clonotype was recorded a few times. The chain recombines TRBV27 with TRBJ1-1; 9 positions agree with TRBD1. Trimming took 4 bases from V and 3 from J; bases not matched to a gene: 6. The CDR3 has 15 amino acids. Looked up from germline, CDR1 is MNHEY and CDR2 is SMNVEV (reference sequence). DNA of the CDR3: TGTGCCAGCAGTTCCGGGACAGGGTTCGACACTGAAGCTTTCTTT. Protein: CASSSGTGFDTEAFF.

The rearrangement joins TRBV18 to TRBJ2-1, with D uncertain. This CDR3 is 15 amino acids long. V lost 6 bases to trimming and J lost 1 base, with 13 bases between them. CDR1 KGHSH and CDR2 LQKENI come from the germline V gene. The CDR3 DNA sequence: TGTGCCAGCTCCCCGCGGCTGGATTCCTACAATGAGCAGTTCTTC. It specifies CASSPRLDSYNEQFF.

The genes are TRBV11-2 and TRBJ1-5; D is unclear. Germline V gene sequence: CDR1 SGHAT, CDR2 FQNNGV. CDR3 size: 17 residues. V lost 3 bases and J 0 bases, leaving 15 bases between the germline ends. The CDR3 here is CASSFRRPGGSNQPQHF. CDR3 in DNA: TGTGCCAGCAGCTTCCGTCGGCCGGGCGGTAGCAATCAGCCCCAGCATTTT.

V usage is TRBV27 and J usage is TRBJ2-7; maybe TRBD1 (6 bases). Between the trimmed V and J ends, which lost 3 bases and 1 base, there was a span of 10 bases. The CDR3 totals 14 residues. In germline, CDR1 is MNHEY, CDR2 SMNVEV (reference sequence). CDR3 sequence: CASSFADRSYEQYF. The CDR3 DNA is TGTGCCAGCAGTTTTGCCGACAGGTCCTACGAGCAGTACTTC.

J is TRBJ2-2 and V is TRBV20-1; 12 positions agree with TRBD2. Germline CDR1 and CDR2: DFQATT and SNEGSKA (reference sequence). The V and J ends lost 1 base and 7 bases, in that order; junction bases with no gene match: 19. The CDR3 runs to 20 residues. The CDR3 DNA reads TGCAGTGCTAGAGCCTCCTACTCTAGCGGGAGGGAGCTGTTCGGCGGGGAGCTGTTTTTT. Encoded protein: CSARASYSSGRELFGGELFF.

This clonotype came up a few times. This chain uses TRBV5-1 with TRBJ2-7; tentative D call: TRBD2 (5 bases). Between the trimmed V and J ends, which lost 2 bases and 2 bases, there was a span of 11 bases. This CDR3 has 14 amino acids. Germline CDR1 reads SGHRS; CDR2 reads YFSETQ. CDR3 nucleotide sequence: TGCGCCAGCAGCTTCCGGACTCAAACCTACGAGCAGTACTTC. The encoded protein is CASSFRTQTYEQYF.

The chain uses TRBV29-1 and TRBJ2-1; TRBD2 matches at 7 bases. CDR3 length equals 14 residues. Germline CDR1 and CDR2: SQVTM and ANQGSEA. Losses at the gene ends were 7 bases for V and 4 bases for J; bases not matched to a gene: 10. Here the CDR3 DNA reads TGCAGCGGGGCTAGCGGCTCCCTTTACAATGAGCAGTTCTTC. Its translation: CSGASGSLYNEQFF.

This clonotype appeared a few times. CDR3 protein: CASSRGSYYEQYF. The CDR3 DNA sequence: TGTGCCAGCAGCCGAGGCAGTTACTACGAGCAGTACTTC. The chain employs TRBV3-1 and TRBJ2-7; D not resolved. CDR3 size: 13 residues. Trimming took 4 bases from V and 3 from J, leaving 10 bases between them. Germline V gene lookup returns CDR1 LGHDT and CDR2 YNNKEL (reference sequence).

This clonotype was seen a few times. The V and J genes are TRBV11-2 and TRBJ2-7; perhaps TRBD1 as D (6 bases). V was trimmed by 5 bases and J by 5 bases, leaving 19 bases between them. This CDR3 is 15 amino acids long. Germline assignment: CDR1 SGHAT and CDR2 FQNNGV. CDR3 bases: TGTGCCAGCAGCCCCACCAGGGGTCAATGGGACGAGCAGTACTTC. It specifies CASSPTRGQWDEQYF.

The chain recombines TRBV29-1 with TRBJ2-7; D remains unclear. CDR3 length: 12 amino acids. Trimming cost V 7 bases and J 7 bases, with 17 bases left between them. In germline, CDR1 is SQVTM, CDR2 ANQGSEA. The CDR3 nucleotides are TGCAGCGCCCGCTTAATCCCTGGGGAGCAGTACTTC. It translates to CSARLIPGEQYF.

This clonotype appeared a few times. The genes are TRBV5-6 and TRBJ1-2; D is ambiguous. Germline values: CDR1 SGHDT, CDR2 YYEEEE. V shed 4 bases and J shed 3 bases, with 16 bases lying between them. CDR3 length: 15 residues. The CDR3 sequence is CASSTNPGRYYGYTF. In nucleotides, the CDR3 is TGTGCCAGCAGCACAAACCCCGGACGTTACTATGGCTACACCTTC.

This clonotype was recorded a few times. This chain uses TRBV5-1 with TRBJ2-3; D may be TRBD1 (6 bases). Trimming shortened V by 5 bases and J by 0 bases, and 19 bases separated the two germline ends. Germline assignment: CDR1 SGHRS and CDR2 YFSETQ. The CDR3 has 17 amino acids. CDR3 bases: TGCGCCAGCAGTCCTGCGGCACAGGGCGATAGCACAGATACGCAGTATTTT. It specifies CASSPAAQGDSTDTQYF.

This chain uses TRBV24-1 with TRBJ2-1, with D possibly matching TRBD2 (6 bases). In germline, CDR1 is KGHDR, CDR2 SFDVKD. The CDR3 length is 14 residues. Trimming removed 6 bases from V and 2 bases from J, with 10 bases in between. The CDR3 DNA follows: TGTGCCACCAGTAAACCGGGAGCCTACAATGAGCAGTTCTTC. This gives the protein CATSKPGAYNEQFF.